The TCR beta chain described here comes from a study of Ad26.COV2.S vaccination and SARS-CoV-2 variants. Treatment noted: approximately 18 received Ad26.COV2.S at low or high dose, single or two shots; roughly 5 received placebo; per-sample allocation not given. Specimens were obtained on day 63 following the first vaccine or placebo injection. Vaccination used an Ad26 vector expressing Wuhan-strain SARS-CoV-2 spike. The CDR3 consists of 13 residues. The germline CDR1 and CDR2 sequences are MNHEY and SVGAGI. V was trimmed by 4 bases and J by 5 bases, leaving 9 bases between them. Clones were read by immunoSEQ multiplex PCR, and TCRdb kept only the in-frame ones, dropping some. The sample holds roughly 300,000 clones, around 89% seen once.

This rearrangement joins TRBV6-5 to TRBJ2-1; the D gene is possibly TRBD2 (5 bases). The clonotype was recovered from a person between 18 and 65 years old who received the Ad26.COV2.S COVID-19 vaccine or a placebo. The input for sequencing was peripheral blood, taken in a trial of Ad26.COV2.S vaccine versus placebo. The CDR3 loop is CASSLRADNEQFF. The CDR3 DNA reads TGTGCCAGCAGTTTGAGGGCGGACAATGAGCAGTTCTTC.